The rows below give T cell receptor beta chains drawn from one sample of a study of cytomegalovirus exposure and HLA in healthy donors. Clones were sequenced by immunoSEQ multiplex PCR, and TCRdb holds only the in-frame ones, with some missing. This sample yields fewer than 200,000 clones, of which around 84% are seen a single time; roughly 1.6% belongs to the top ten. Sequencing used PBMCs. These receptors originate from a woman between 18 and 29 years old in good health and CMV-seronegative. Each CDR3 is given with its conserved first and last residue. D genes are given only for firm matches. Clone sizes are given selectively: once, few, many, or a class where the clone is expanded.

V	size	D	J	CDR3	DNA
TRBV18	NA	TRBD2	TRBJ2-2	CASFVTSGRGTGELFF	TGTGCCAGCTTCGTCACTAGCGGGAGAGGGACCGGGGAGCTGTTTTTT
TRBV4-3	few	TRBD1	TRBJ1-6	CASSHDRRTGNSYNSPLHF	TGCGCCAGCAGCCATGACCGGCGGACAGGGAACAGCTATAATTCACCCCTCCACTTT
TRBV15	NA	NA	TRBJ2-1	CATSSSTGDNEQFF	TGTGCCACCAGCAGCTCCACAGGTGACAATGAGCAGTTCTTC
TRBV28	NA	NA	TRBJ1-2	CAVPGGQWNGYTF	TGTGCCGTCCCCGGGGGGCAGTGGAATGGCTACACCTTC
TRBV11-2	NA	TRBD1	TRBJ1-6	CASSLGDRGFSPLHF	TGTGCCAGCAGCTTAGGGGACAGGGGGTTTTCACCCCTCCACTTT
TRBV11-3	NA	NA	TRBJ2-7	CASSLDSSSYEQYF	TGTGCCAGCAGCTTGGACAGCTCCTCCTACGAGCAGTACTTC
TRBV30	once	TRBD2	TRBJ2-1	CAYQSGEVPKSAQFF	TGTGCCTACCAGAGCGGGGAGGTTCCCAAGAGTGCGCAGTTCTTC
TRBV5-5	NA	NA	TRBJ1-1	CASSLPVGDRNTEAFF	TGTGCCAGCAGCTTACCAGTGGGTGACAGGAACACTGAAGCTTTCTTT
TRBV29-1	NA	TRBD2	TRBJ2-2	CSVESGRRNTGELFF	TGCAGCGTTGAGAGCGGGAGACGGAACACCGGGGAGCTGTTTTTT
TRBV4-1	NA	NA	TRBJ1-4	CASSQVLGSSATNEKLFF	TGCGCCAGCAGCCAAGTTTTGGGCAGTTCAGCAACTAATGAAAAACTGTTTTTT
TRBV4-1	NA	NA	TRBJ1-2	CASSQISGGAIVNGYTF	TGCGCCAGCAGCCAAATAAGCGGGGGGGCAATCGTTAATGGCTACACCTTC